Below, one TCR beta chain is given with its context. In the authors' workflow: From reference gene primer amplification, estimates of nucleated cell counts were derived. Sequenced by immunoSEQ multiplex PCR; TCRdb stores in-frame clones only, minus some. V and J calls and clone size are those listed in that table; D and trimming were worked out from the DNA. This sample carries more than 250,000 clones, approximately 90% of them seen once, and the ten largest clones take 3.6%. The CDR3 has 13 amino acids. Trimming cost V 6 bases and J 6 bases; bases outside gene matches: 4. Germline values: CDR1 SNHLY, CDR2 FYNNEI. This sample stems from a study of blood T cell repertoires in COVID-19.

Sequencing was carried out using peripheral blood. The genes are TRBV2 and TRBJ1-4; 7 bases fit TRBD1. The receptor was isolated from a man between 18 and 29 years old with active or convalescent COVID-19. CDR3 residues: CASRGQSYEKLFF. CDR3 DNA sequence: TGTGCCAGCAGGGGACAGAGCTATGAAAAACTGTTTTTT.